The 30 T cell receptor beta chains in this list originate from one sample, sequenced in a study of cytomegalovirus exposure and HLA in healthy donors. Primers for the PCR totalled 60 Vbeta and 13 Jbeta. The repertoire was sequenced with immunoSEQ multiplex PCR; TCRdb's copy has only in-frame clones and lacks some. The data hold under 200,000 clones, with roughly 80% observed a single time. The sequenced material came from PBMCs. These receptors were obtained from a boy between 2 and 10 years old in good health and CMV-seronegative.

The chain recombines TRBV28 with TRBJ2-7; 9 nucleotides align to TRBD1. CDR1 MDHEN and CDR2 SYDVKM come from the germline V gene. V shed 4 bases and J 3 bases; nucleotides not matched to a gene: 4. The CDR3 sequence is 14 residues long. The chain's CDR3 is CASSWDRVIYEQYF. DNA for the CDR3: TGTGCCAGCAGTTGGGACAGGGTAATCTACGAGCAGTACTTC.

The chain employs TRBV29-1 and TRBJ1-2; 10 bases agree with TRBD1. The CDR3 is 14 residues long. V gave up 5 bases and J gave up 8 bases; unmatched junction bases: 11. Germline CDR1 and CDR2: SQVTM and ANQGSEA. The CDR3 region has the DNA TGCAGCGTTAGGCAGGACAGGGGGTCTGGCGGCTACACCTTC. Translation: CSVRQDRGSGGYTF.

This rearrangement joins TRBV7-9 to TRBJ2-1, with 9 bases identical to TRBD1. The junction had 5 bases not matched to a gene; V was cut back by 5 bases and J by 6 bases. Germline values: CDR1 SEHNR, CDR2 FQNEAQ (reference sequence). The length of the CDR3 is 14 residues. DNA of the CDR3: TGTGCCAGCAGCCCCCGGGACAGGGCCAATGAGCAGTTCTTC. This sequence encodes CASSPRDRANEQFF.

The CDR3 bases are TGTGCCAGCATCGGTACAGCCTACAATGAGCAGTTCTTC. Protein sequence: CASIGTAYNEQFF. The V gene is TRBV28, the J gene TRBJ2-1; no clear D. The CDR3 length is 13 residues. The ends were cut back, 7 bases at V and 2 bases at J, with 9 bases in the middle. Germline V gene sequence: CDR1 MDHEN, CDR2 SYDVKM.

V gene TRBV4-1 combines with J gene TRBJ2-7; D may be TRBD2 (6 bases). Trimming removed 1 base from V and 5 bases from J, with 18 bases in between. The CDR3 has 16 amino acids. Germline values: CDR1 MGHRA, CDR2 YSYEKL. The CDR3 reads CASSQALGRDSHEQYF. DNA for the CDR3: TGCGCCAGCAGCCAAGCCCTCGGCAGGGACTCTCACGAGCAGTACTTC.

The CDR3 DNA reads as TGTGCCAGTAGTATTAGGTCAGTCGAGGGCCTCATGAACACTGAAGCTTTCTTT. This translates into CASSIRSVEGLMNTEAFF. V and J are TRBV19 and TRBJ1-1; D unclear. Germline V lookup: CDR1 LNHDA, CDR2 SQIVND (reference sequence). The CDR3 runs to 18 residues. Between the trimmed V and J ends, which lost 3 bases and 0 bases, there was a span of 20 bases.

The J gene is TRBJ2-3, the V gene TRBV7-9; TRBD1 aligns across 7 bases. The CDR3 is made up of 16 amino acids. CDR1 and CDR2 (germline): SEHNR, FQNEAQ (reference sequence). With V trimmed by 1 base and J by 1 base, 5 bases remained unmatched. The CDR3 sequence is CASSLGTGQRTDTQYF. CDR3 DNA sequence: TGTGCCAGCAGCTTAGGGACGGGACAGCGCACAGATACGCAGTATTTT.

The chain recombines TRBV6-6 with TRBJ1-5; TRBD1 matches 10 bases. The CDR3 consists of 16 residues. Germline CDR1 and CDR2: MNHNY and SVGAGI (reference sequence). V dropped 0 bases and J dropped 4; count of bases not matched to a gene: 3. CDR3 bases: TGTGCCAGCAGTTACTCGACAGGGGGCAGGAATCAGCCCCAGCATTTT. Protein: CASSYSTGGRNQPQHF.

The chain links TRBV5-5 to TRBJ2-3, with 8 bases matching TRBD2. CDR3 length: 14 residues. V shed 4 bases, J shed 2 bases, and the junction held 3 bases outside the gene matches. Germline CDR1 is SGHKS and CDR2 is YYEKEE (reference sequence). CDR3 in amino acids: CASSRTSLTDTQYF. For the CDR3, the DNA is TGTGCCAGCAGCCGGACTAGCCTCACAGATACGCAGTATTTT.

This clone was seen a handful of times. This chain joins TRBV28 and TRBJ1-1; possibly TRBD1 for D (6 bases). This CDR3 contains 15 residues. The ends were cut back, 3 bases at V and 2 bases at J, with 13 bases in the middle. Germline-derived CDR1 and CDR2 are MDHEN and SYDVKM. The CDR3, as DNA: TGTGCCAGCAGTTTTTGGGGGCGTGTAAACACTGAAGCTTTCTTT. This sequence encodes CASSFWGRVNTEAFF.

This sequence joins TRBV18 and TRBJ2-7, with 9 bases fitting TRBD2. Germline V gene sequence: CDR1 KGHSH, CDR2 LQKENI. This CDR3 has 16 amino acids. V lost 4 bases, J lost 0 bases, and 7 bases stayed unmatched. The CDR3 loop is CASSLSSGESSYEQYF. Here the CDR3 DNA reads TGTGCCAGCTCACTTTCTAGCGGGGAGAGCTCCTACGAGCAGTACTTC.

The genes are TRBV9 and TRBJ2-7; D may be TRBD2 (5 bases). This CDR3 comprises 14 residues. Looked up from germline, CDR1 is SGDLS and CDR2 is YYNGEE. V was shortened by 3 bases and J by 0 bases, with 10 bases between the two germline ends. DNA for the CDR3: TGTGCCAGCAGCGCATACGGGAACTCCTACGAGCAGTACTTC. Amino acids: CASSAYGNSYEQYF.

The CDR3: CASSQDLDRTLAKNIQYF. CDR3 DNA: TGCGCCAGCAGCCAAGATTTGGACAGAACTCTAGCCAAAAACATTCAGTACTTC. The V and J genes are TRBV4-1 and TRBJ2-4; perhaps TRBD1 as D (6 bases). Trimming stripped 0 bases from V and 0 bases from J, with 15 bases between. This CDR3 has 18 residues. Germline CDR1 MGHRA, CDR2 YSYEKL.

The rearrangement links TRBV6-6 to TRBJ2-5, with 9 nucleotides matching TRBD2. The CDR3 loop spans 15 amino acids. The germline V gene has CDR1 MNHNY and CDR2 SVGAGI (reference sequence). V shed 0 bases and J 5 bases; nucleotides not matched to a gene: 4. The CDR3 DNA reads as TGTGCCAGCAGTTACTCGCTTAGCGGGAGTGAGACCCAGTACTTC. As protein: CASSYSLSGSETQYF.

The chain recombines TRBV5-1 with TRBJ1-2; D possibly corresponds to TRBD1 (5 bases). Germline CDR1 reads SGHRS; CDR2 reads YFSETQ. Trimming shortened V by 0 bases and J by 4 bases, and 7 bases separated the two germline ends. This CDR3 is 13 amino acids long. CDR3: CASSLEGAYGYTF. Here the CDR3 DNA reads TGCGCCAGCAGCTTGGAAGGGGCCTATGGCTACACCTTC.

V gene TRBV18 combines with J gene TRBJ2-7; the D gene is possibly TRBD2 (5 bases). The germline CDR1 and CDR2 sequences are KGHSH and LQKENI. V lost 3 bases and J lost 2, with 5 bases in between. The CDR3 is 12 amino acids. CDR3 loop: CASSPGAYEQYF. Here the CDR3 DNA reads TGTGCCAGCTCACCCGGGGCCTACGAGCAGTACTTC.

The chain uses TRBV23-1 and TRBJ1-1; the D gene is possibly TRBD1 (5 bases). TRBV23-1 is known as an ORF, though its function is uncertain. V shed 7 bases and J shed 3 bases, with 15 bases lying between them. This CDR3 has 14 residues. CDR3 sequence reads: CASKEGLDDTEAFF. The DNA of the CDR3 is TGCGCCAGCAAGGAGGGGTTAGATGACACTGAAGCTTTCTTT.

This chain uses TRBV9 with TRBJ2-1, with 9 bases fitting TRBD2. Germline CDR1 reads SGDLS; CDR2 reads YYNGEE. V shed 0 bases, J shed 4 bases, and the junction held 5 bases outside the gene matches. This CDR3 is 16 amino acids long. The CDR3 region has the DNA TGTGCCAGCAGCGTAGGCGGGAGGGACGTTTACAATGAGCAGTTCTTC. Its protein product is CASSVGGRDVYNEQFF. The variable domain in full, completed from reference TRBV9 and TRBJ2-1, reads DSGVTQTPKHLITATGQRVTLRCSPRSGDLSVYWYQQSLDQGLQFLIQYYNGEERAKGNILERFSAQQFPDLHSELNLSSLELGDSALYFCASSVGGRDVYNEQFFGPGTRLTVL.

The rearrangement joins TRBV6-1 to TRBJ2-7; 8 nucleotides match TRBD2. Per germline, CDR1 MNHNS and CDR2 SASEGT. The CDR3 is 16 residues long. V lost 4 bases to trimming and J lost 3 bases; unmatched junction nucleotides: 11. In DNA form, the CDR3 reads TGTGCCAGCAGTGCTTTGCTCTCCGGGACTAGCTACGAGCAGTACTTC. Amino acids: CASSALLSGTSYEQYF.

This clone has a handful of counts. The chain employs TRBV2 and TRBJ2-7; D gene unclear. Germline-derived CDR1 and CDR2 are SNHLY and FYNNEI. V was clipped by 7 bases and J by 3 bases, with 13 bases between them. The CDR3 runs to 13 residues. The CDR3 sequence: CASNPGLHYEQYF. In nucleotides, the CDR3 is TGTGCCAGCAACCCCGGGTTACACTACGAGCAGTACTTC. The complete variable domain, with remaining parts taken from reference TRBV2 and TRBJ2-7, reads EPEVTQTPSHQVTQMGQEVILRCVPISNHLYFYWYRQILGQKVEFLVSFYNNEISEKSEIFDDQFSVERPDGSNFTLKIRSTKLEDSAMYFCASNPGLHYEQYFGPGTRLTVT.

The chain links TRBV27 to TRBJ2-1, with TRBD2 matching 9 bases. Germline loops: CDR1 MNHEY, CDR2 SMNVEV (reference sequence). This CDR3 is built from 16 residues. V lost 3 bases, J lost 0 bases, and 3 bases stayed unmatched. In nucleotides, the CDR3 is TGTGCCAGCAGTTTCCTAGCGGGAAGCTCCTACAATGAGCAGTTCTTC. Amino acid sequence: CASSFLAGSSYNEQFF.

The chain is built from TRBV18 and TRBJ1-5, with D possibly being TRBD1 (5 bases). V gave up 3 bases and J gave up 1 base, with 7 bases separating them. CDR1 and CDR2 from the germline V gene are KGHSH and LQKENI. The length of the CDR3 is 14 residues. This CDR3 is CASSPRGSNQPQHF. CDR3 sequence (DNA): TGTGCCAGCTCACCCCGGGGGAGCAATCAGCCCCAGCATTTT.

The chain combines TRBV7-6 with TRBJ1-1; a possible D gene is TRBD1 (6 bases). V lost 1 base, J lost 0 bases, and 6 bases lay in between. Germline loops: CDR1 SGHVS, CDR2 FNYEAQ. The CDR3 contains 14 residues. Here the CDR3 reads CASSLGDMNTEAFF. CDR3 in DNA: TGTGCCAGCAGCTTAGGGGACATGAACACTGAAGCTTTCTTT. Full variable domain (missing parts from reference TRBV7-6 and TRBJ1-1): GAGVSQSPRYKVTKRGQDVALRCDPISGHVSLYWYRQALGQGPEFLTYFNYEAQQDKSGLPNDRFSAERPEGSISTLTIQRTEQRDSAMYRCASSLGDMNTEAFFGQGTRLTVV.

V is TRBV5-1 and J is TRBJ2-1; TRBD2 aligns across 7 bases. Trimming removed 4 bases from V and 6 bases from J; junction bases left unmatched: 7. The CDR3 totals 14 residues. Germline CDR1 is SGHRS and CDR2 is YFSETQ. DNA of the CDR3: TGCGCCAGCAGCCGTTCTGCTAGCGGCAATGAGCAGTTCTTC. It codes for CASSRSASGNEQFF.

This sequence joins TRBV28 and TRBJ1-1; 7 positions match TRBD1. CDR1 is MDHEN, CDR2 SYDVKM, per germline. The V segment lost 8 bases and the J segment 0 bases; nucleotides outside the gene matches: 6. This CDR3 is built from 14 residues. CDR3 region: CASRDRELNTEAFF. CDR3 bases: TGTGCCAGCCGCGACAGGGAACTGAACACTGAAGCTTTCTTT.

This clone has a single count. The chain recombines TRBV18 with TRBJ1-3, with 7 bases lining up with TRBD1. Germline values: CDR1 KGHSH, CDR2 LQKENI. The length of the CDR3 is 15 residues. The ends lost 3 bases at V and 2 bases at J; junction bases unmatched: 4. The CDR3 sequence is CASSPAGTAGNTIYF. CDR3 in DNA: TGTGCCAGCTCACCCGCCGGGACAGCTGGAAACACCATATATTTT.

The J gene is TRBJ2-4, the V gene TRBV2; the match to TRBD2 covers 8 bases. With 4 bases clipped from V and 6 bases from J, the junction kept 2 bases outside the gene matches. CDR3 length: 13 residues. CDR1 is SNHLY, CDR2 FYNNEI, per germline. The CDR3 spells CASSAGLGNIQYF. The CDR3, as DNA: TGTGCCAGCAGTGCGGGACTAGGAAACATTCAGTACTTC.

This clone appeared a single time. The chain combines TRBV10-2 with TRBJ2-1; D may be TRBD2 (6 bases). Per germline, CDR1 WSHSY and CDR2 SAAADI. The CDR3 has 15 residues. Between the trimmed V and J ends, which lost 10 bases and 8 bases, there was a span of 24 bases. CDR3 bases: TGCGCCATCAAAACCGGGACTTGGGATTACGATGAGCAGTTCTTC. Amino acid sequence: CAIKTGTWDYDEQFF.

This clone was found a few times. The rearrangement uses TRBV6-5 and TRBJ2-7; TRBD1 matches at 7 bases. Germline values: CDR1 MNHEY, CDR2 SVGAGI. The length of the CDR3 is 15 residues. The J segment lost 3 bases and the V segment lost 6 bases, leaving 11 bases of the junction unmatched. CDR3 sequence (DNA): TGTGCCAGCAGGATCACAGGGGCTGGGGGCTACGAGCAGTACTTC. Translation gives CASRITGAGGYEQYF.

The chain is built from TRBV7-8 and TRBJ1-3; 7 nucleotides line up with TRBD1. This CDR3 is built from 15 residues. Per germline, CDR1 SGHVS and CDR2 FQNEAQ. V shed 5 bases and J 3 bases; nucleotides not matched to a gene: 7. The CDR3 nucleotides are TGTGCCAGCAGCCGAACTAGACAGGGTGGAAACACCATATATTTT. Translated, it gives CASSRTRQGGNTIYF. The entire variable domain, with the rest obtained from reference TRBV7-8 and TRBJ1-3, is as follows: GAGVSQSPRYKVAKRGQDVALRCDPISGHVSLFWYQQALGQGPEFLTYFQNEAQLDKSGLPSDRFFAERPEGSVSTLKIQRTQQEDSAVYLCASSRTRQGGNTIYFGEGSWLTVV.